Following are 23 T cell receptor beta chains from one sample sequenced in a study of control samples from healthy donors and cancer patients (TCRdb year 2020). The protocol used for the library was the immunoSEQ multiplex PCR assay. TCRdb carries this immuneACCESS record with in-frame sequences only. Its versions omit some clonotypes, under half of them owing to an unresolved V gene in the studies checked, with the rest unexplained. This sample holds tens of thousands of clones; 88% were observed only once. About 15% of the sample is held by the ten biggest clonotypes. The sequenced material came from blood. These receptors were collected from an older woman in good health.

The chain joins TRBV30 to TRBJ1-2; no clear D. This CDR3 contains 12 residues. Germline CDR1 reads GTSNPN; CDR2 reads SVGIG (reference sequence). Trimming removed 4 bases from V and 2 bases from J, with 8 bases in between. The CDR3 sequence: CAWTRENYGYTF. The CDR3 DNA sequence: TGTGCCTGGACACGGGAAAACTATGGCTACACCTTC. Together with reference TRBV30 and TRBJ1-2, the CDR3 gives the full variable domain: SQTIHQWPATLVQPVGSPLSLECTVEGTSNPNLYWYRQAAGRGLQLLFYSVGIGQISSEVPQNLSASRPQDRQFILSSKKLLLSDSGFYLCAWTRENYGYTFGSGTRLTVV.

The rearrangement uses TRBV5-1 and TRBJ2-3; 13 bases are shared with TRBD2. The CDR3 is 16 residues long. CDR1 and CDR2 (germline): SGHRS, YFSETQ. Trimming cost V 1 base and J 4 bases; bases outside gene matches: 3. The CDR3 sequence: CASSLQTSGGPDTQYF. DNA of the CDR3: TGCGCCAGCAGCTTGCAGACTAGCGGGGGGCCAGATACGCAGTATTTT.

The rearrangement joins TRBV14 to TRBJ1-1, with unresolved D. The V gene's germline CDR1 is SGHDN and CDR2 FVKESK. V dropped 5 bases and J dropped 2 bases, with 6 bases sitting between them. The CDR3 spans 12 residues. CDR3 amino acids: CASSRTNTEAFF. CDR3 in DNA: TGTGCCAGCAGCAGGACTAACACTGAAGCTTTCTTT.

This chain connects TRBV6-5 to TRBJ1-4, with a possible D match to TRBD1 (5 bases). This CDR3 has 13 amino acids. Germline CDR1 and CDR2: MNHEY and SVGAGI. The V end lost 2 bases, the J end lost 8 bases, and 9 bases lay between the germline ends. In DNA form, the CDR3 reads TGTGCCAGCAGTTACGGGGCGAGAGAAAAACTGTTTTTT. Protein: CASSYGAREKLFF.

The CDR3 DNA reads TGTGCCAGCAGTTTTTGGGGATACGAGGGAGGAGGAGATACGCAGTATTTT. Amino acids: CASSFWGYEGGGDTQYF. The J gene is TRBJ2-3, the V gene TRBV7-2, with D possibly matching TRBD2 (6 bases). The CDR3 length is 17 residues. The germline gives CDR1 SGHTA, CDR2 FQGNSA. V lost 6 bases to trimming and J lost 5 bases, with 24 bases between them. Full variable domain (outside the CDR3, taken from reference TRBV7-2 and TRBJ2-3): GAGVSQSPSNKVTEKGKDVELRCDPISGHTALYWYRQSLGQGLEFLIYFQGNSAPDKSGLPSDRFSAERTGGSVSTLTIQRTQQEDSAVYLCASSFWGYEGGGDTQYFGPGTRLTVL.

V usage is TRBV28 and J usage is TRBJ1-1; D is ambiguous. Germline V gene data show CDR1 as MDHEN and CDR2 as SYDVKM. The CDR3 is 13 residues long. V dropped 8 bases and J dropped 0 bases, with 10 bases sitting between them. CDR3 loop: CASCPGMNTEAFF. CDR3 DNA: TGTGCCAGCTGCCCCGGCATGAACACTGAAGCTTTCTTT.

V gene TRBV10-1 combines with J gene TRBJ1-1; 8 bases are a match to TRBD1. There are 14 residues in the CDR3. CDR1 WNHNN and CDR2 SYGVQD come from the germline V gene (reference sequence). J gave up 5 bases and V 11 bases, and 13 bases lay outside the gene matches. The CDR3 region has the DNA TGCGCCGGCATTACAAACAGGGGGAGGACTGAAGCTTTCTTT. Its protein is CAGITNRGRTEAFF.

The chain has TRBV29-1 and TRBJ2-3; 9 positions agree with TRBD1. With 6 bases clipped from V and 3 bases from J, the junction kept 10 bases outside the gene matches. This CDR3 is 15 amino acids long. Per germline, CDR1 SQVTM and CDR2 ANQGSEA. The CDR3 region has the DNA TGCAGCGTGAACAGGGGGCAGCGTTTTACAGATACGCAGTATTTT. Translation gives CSVNRGQRFTDTQYF.

The chain joins TRBV4-2 to TRBJ1-5; D is ambiguous. The germline V and J ends were trimmed by 4 bases and 5 bases, with 9 bases remaining between them. This CDR3 has 13 amino acids. Germline V gives CDR1 LGHNA, CDR2 YNFKEQ. The CDR3: CASSPQSDQPQHF. CDR3 DNA: TGTGCCAGCAGCCCCCAGTCCGATCAGCCCCAGCATTTT.

The CDR3 here is CASSDGTSGSPRFF. CDR3 nucleotides: TGCGCCAGCAGTGATGGGACTAGCGGGAGCCCTAGGTTCTTC. The chain links TRBV10-1 to TRBJ2-1; 14 bases are a match to TRBD2. Losses at the gene ends were 3 bases for V and 15 bases for J; bases not matched to a gene: 7. The CDR3 is 14 amino acids. Germline CDR1 is WNHNN and CDR2 is SYGVQD (reference sequence).

This clone was found once. The chain links TRBV7-9 to TRBJ1-1; 7 nucleotides agree with TRBD1. The germline CDR1 and CDR2 sequences are SEHNR and FQNEAQ (reference sequence). This CDR3 is built from 12 residues. J was trimmed by 10 bases and V by 1 base; bases with no gene match: 3. CDR3 sequence (DNA): TGTGCCAGCAGCTTAGGGCAGGGGGGAGCTTTCTTT. Protein product: CASSLGQGGAFF.

This sequence joins TRBV14 and TRBJ1-2, with TRBD1 matching over 7 bases. Germline CDR1 and CDR2: SGHDN and FVKESK. Unmatched junction bases numbered 9, after V lost 6 bases and J lost 5 bases. The CDR3 consists of 14 residues. The CDR3 sequence: CASSGTDQPYGYTF. Here the CDR3 DNA reads TGTGCCAGCAGTGGGACAGATCAACCTTATGGCTACACCTTC.

The genes are TRBV6-9 and TRBJ1-1; 8 nucleotides align to TRBD1. CDR3 length equals 12 residues. Germline assignment: CDR1 MNHGY and CDR2 SVAAGI. The V and J ends lost 3 bases and 9 bases, in that order; junction bases with no gene match: 3. The CDR3 is CASSYRTGKAFF. CDR3 sequence (DNA): TGTGCCAGCAGTTACCGGACAGGGAAAGCTTTCTTT.

The rearrangement uses TRBV19 and TRBJ1-2; D gene unclear. Germline V gene sequence: CDR1 LNHDA, CDR2 SQIVND (reference sequence). CDR3 length equals 13 residues. Trimming removed 1 base from V and 4 bases from J, with 7 bases in between. This CDR3 reads CASSIGGIYGYTF. CDR3 DNA sequence: TGTGCCAGTAGTATAGGAGGGATCTATGGCTACACCTTC.

The rearrangement links TRBV12-3 or TRBV12-4 to TRBJ1-2; D is unclear. V shed 4 bases and J shed 8 bases, with 11 bases lying between them. This CDR3 is built from 12 residues. DNA of the CDR3: TGTGCCAGCAGTTCAGGACTGGAGGGCTACACCTTC. This sequence encodes CASSSGLEGYTF.

This clone appeared once. This rearrangement joins TRBV19 to TRBJ2-2; TRBD2 agrees at 7 bases. J was trimmed by 1 base and V by 3 bases; bases with no gene match: 2. Germline CDR1 LNHDA, CDR2 SQIVND (reference sequence). The CDR3 loop spans 15 amino acids. CDR3 region: CASSMTSLNTGELFF. The CDR3 nucleotides read TGTGCCAGTAGTATGACTAGCCTGAACACCGGGGAGCTGTTTTTT.

The chain links TRBV27 to TRBJ2-3; TRBD2 might be the D (5 bases). This CDR3 has 17 amino acids. Deletions cut 4 bases from V and 0 bases from J, with 17 bases between. CDR1 is MNHEY, CDR2 SMNVEV, per germline (reference sequence). The CDR3 sequence: CASSSLGSAASTDTQYF. The CDR3 nucleotides are TGTGCCAGCAGTTCCCTTGGTAGCGCAGCTAGCACAGATACGCAGTATTTT.

In its sample, this clone was seen a few times. J is TRBJ1-5 and V is TRBV10-1, with TRBD1 as a possible D gene (6 bases). Germline V gene lookup returns CDR1 WNHNN and CDR2 SYGVQD (reference sequence). The CDR3 totals 13 residues. V was pared by 5 bases and J by 6 bases, with 11 bases between. The CDR3 DNA sequence: TGCGCCAGCAGTCAACAGGGTACTCAGCCCCAGCATTTT. Translation gives CASSQQGTQPQHF.

The V call is TRBV29-1, the J call TRBJ1-1; D is perhaps TRBD1 (6 bases). V lost 4 bases, J lost 6 bases, and 15 bases lay in between. This CDR3 is 13 amino acids long. Per germline, CDR1 SQVTM and CDR2 ANQGSEA. CDR3 nucleotide sequence: TGCAGCGTTGCTGGGGGCGAAGGGTCTGAAGCTTTCTTT. Protein: CSVAGGEGSEAFF. The full variable domain, in which reference TRBV29-1 and TRBJ1-1 provide the parts outside the CDR3, is SAVISQKPSRDICQRGTSLTIQCQVDSQVTMMFWYRQQPGQSLTLIATANQGSEATYESGFVIDKFPISRPNLTFSTLTVSNMSPEDSSIYLCSVAGGEGSEAFFGQGTRLTVV.

This sequence joins TRBV12-5 and TRBJ2-1; D uncertain. Trimming took off 1 base at V and 5 bases at J, with 6 bases between the two ends. The CDR3 has 13 residues. Germline CDR1 is LGHNT and CDR2 is FRNRAP. CDR3 sequence (DNA): TGTGCTAGTGGTTTGGAGGTGAACAATGAGCAGTTCTTC. Protein: CASGLEVNNEQFF.

This chain connects TRBV2 to TRBJ1-2; 9 nucleotides align to TRBD1. The length of the CDR3 is 14 residues. Germline assignment: CDR1 SNHLY and CDR2 FYNNEI. The J segment lost 7 bases and the V segment lost 5 bases, leaving 8 bases of the junction unmatched. The CDR3 DNA sequence: TGTGCCAGCAGTCAATTACAGGGGGCGTCTGGCTACACCTTC. It codes for CASSQLQGASGYTF.

The chain links TRBV27 to TRBJ1-6; no clear D. The germline V gene encodes CDR1 MNHEY and CDR2 SMNVEV (reference sequence). The CDR3 spans 14 residues. The ends were cut back, 3 bases at V and 6 bases at J, with 9 bases in the middle. CDR3 protein: CASSFLETNSPLHF. The CDR3 DNA is TGTGCCAGCAGTTTCCTAGAGACTAATTCACCCCTCCACTTT.

V gene TRBV28 combines with J gene TRBJ1-2; 9 bases line up with TRBD1. The CDR3 is 13 residues long. The V gene end was trimmed by 6 bases and the J gene end by 6 bases; junction bases not matched to a gene: 5. Germline assignment: CDR1 MDHEN and CDR2 SYDVKM. The CDR3 DNA reads TGTGCCAGCAGACTGGGACAGGGACATGGCTACACCTTC. Amino acids: CASRLGQGHGYTF.